These 32 T cell receptor beta chains originate from one sample sequenced in a study of blood T cells in healthy people across ages. With a J-beta primer mix and a sample-barcoded 5' primer, a second PCR ran about 6 to 11 cycles. TCRdb used MiXCR to reprocess the 5' RACE reads, holding one entry per CDR3 protein. This sample has 1.5 million or so distinct CDR3 sequences, with approximately 43% found just once. Material: blood. All receptors come from a woman younger than 35 in good health.

V is TRBV29-1 and J is TRBJ2-5, with D perhaps TRBD1 (5 bases). V lost 2 bases to trimming and J lost 9 bases, with 16 bases between them. The V gene's germline CDR1 is SQVTM and CDR2 ANQGSEA. This CDR3 has 13 residues. The CDR3 DNA is TGCAGCGTTGAAAGGGGCCCCGACTCGGCCCAGTACTTC. Translation: CSVERGPDSAQYF.

This clonotype was seen a handful of times. The rearrangement joins TRBV30 to TRBJ2-2, with TRBD2 as a possible D gene (5 bases). CDR3 length: 16 residues. The germline V gene encodes CDR1 GTSNPN and CDR2 SVGIG (reference sequence). V was pared by 2 bases and J by 6 bases, with 19 bases between. The DNA of the CDR3 is TGTGCCTGGAGTTACGGACTCGTTAATTATCCCGGGGAGCTGTTTTTT. Its translation is CAWSYGLVNYPGELFF.

This clonotype turned up a few times. The chain combines TRBV19 with TRBJ2-4, with no clear D. The J call could be wrong; TRBJ2-7 is a better fit for the DNA end. The CDR3 spans 13 residues. Germline V gene data show CDR1 as LNHDA and CDR2 as SQIVND (reference sequence). Written as DNA, the CDR3 is TGTGCCAGTAGCCCGAACGAGATTCACGAGCAGTACTTC. Amino acid sequence: CASSPNEIHEQYF.

This chain links TRBV25-1 with TRBJ1-1, with 7 positions matching TRBD1. CDR1 is MGHDK and CDR2 is SYGVNS in the germline V gene. V was clipped by 3 bases and J by 4 bases; unmatched bases: 8. This CDR3 is built from 15 residues. DNA of the CDR3: TGTGCCAGCAGTGATCCTAGACAGGGTGGCACTGAAGCTTTCTTT. It specifies CASSDPRQGGTEAFF.

The chain carries TRBV27 and TRBJ1-5; no reliable D call. V lost 4 bases and J lost 2, with 9 bases in between. CDR3 length: 14 residues. Germline CDR1 and CDR2: MNHEY and SMNVEV (reference sequence). CDR3 residues: CASSSSYRNQPQHF. CDR3 sequence (DNA): TGTGCCAGCAGTTCAAGCTATCGCAATCAGCCCCAGCATTTT.

This clonotype has just a few counts. A read error may explain this, as a much larger clone is one base away. The chain combines TRBV7-8 with TRBJ2-7, with 12 positions matching TRBD2. This CDR3 is built from 17 residues. V lost 5 bases and J lost 7; bases outside the gene matches: 15. The germline CDR1 and CDR2 sequences are SGHVS and FQNEAQ. The CDR3 reads CASSRRTSGDSQAEQYF. The DNA of the CDR3 is TGTGCCAGCAGCCGTCGGACTAGCGGGGATTCCCAGGCTGAGCAGTACTTC.

This rearrangement joins TRBV20-1 to TRBJ2-7; D perhaps matches TRBD1 (5 bases). This CDR3 spans 15 amino acids. Trimming cost V 0 bases and J 0 bases, with 12 bases left between them. Germline-derived CDR1 and CDR2 are DFQATT and SNEGSKA (reference sequence). CDR3 coding DNA: TGCAGTGCTAGAGATGGGGCCAAGAGCTCCTACGAGCAGTACTTC. Amino acids: CSARDGAKSSYEQYF.

V is TRBV29-1 and J is TRBJ2-7; D uncertain. This CDR3 contains 10 residues. Germline CDR1 SQVTM, CDR2 ANQGSEA. The CDR3 loop reads CSGKDHEQYF. Written as DNA, the CDR3 is TGCAGTGGAAAGGACCACGAGCAGTACTTC.

J is TRBJ2-7 and V is TRBV30, with D possibly being TRBD1 (5 bases). Germline V gene lookup returns CDR1 GTSNPN and CDR2 SVGIG (reference sequence). Trimming stripped 1 base from V and 2 bases from J, with 12 bases between. The CDR3 sequence is 14 residues long. The chain's CDR3 is CAWSEGVSAYEQYF. In DNA form, the CDR3 reads TGTGCCTGGAGTGAAGGGGTTTCTGCCTACGAGCAGTACTTC.

The chain links TRBV20-1 to TRBJ1-1; D is unclear. Trimming left V 6 bases short and J 1 base short, with 12 bases between. Germline loops: CDR1 DFQATT, CDR2 SNEGSKA (reference sequence). The CDR3 sequence is 13 residues long. The CDR3: CSAPDGRNTEAFF. In DNA form, the CDR3 reads TGCAGTGCCCCGGACGGAAGGAACACTGAAGCTTTCTTT.

This clonotype occurred many times. The chain has TRBV20-1 and TRBJ2-1; TRBD2 agrees at 13 bases. The V and J ends lost 0 bases and 8 bases, in that order; junction bases with no gene match: 4. This CDR3 contains 15 residues. Germline V CDR1 and CDR2: DFQATT, SNEGSKA (reference sequence). The chain's CDR3 is CSAREGGLAGYEQFF. The CDR3 nucleotides are TGCAGTGCTAGAGAGGGGGGACTAGCGGGATATGAGCAGTTCTTC.

The chain has TRBV20-1 and TRBJ1-5; 7 bases line up with TRBD1. This CDR3 contains 13 residues. From germline, CDR1 is DFQATT and CDR2 SNEGSKA (reference sequence). The J segment lost 5 bases and the V segment lost 5 bases, leaving 6 bases of the junction unmatched. The CDR3 region is CSALQGRDQPQHF. Written as DNA, the CDR3 is TGCAGTGCTTTACAGGGGCGGGATCAGCCCCAGCATTTT.

This clonotype turned up a few times. This rearrangement joins TRBV28 to TRBJ2-5; D is ambiguous. The DNA end lines up better with TRBJ2-7; the J call may be wrong. Germline V gene lookup returns CDR1 MDHEN and CDR2 SYDVKM. CDR3 length equals 14 residues. The CDR3 DNA follows: TGTGCCAGCAGTCCCCTCGGGCTAGGGAACGAGCAGTACTTC. It yields the protein CASSPLGLGNEQYF.

This clonotype was seen a handful of times. The V gene is TRBV25-1, the J gene TRBJ2-1; 10 bases fit TRBD1. V lost 3 bases, J lost 6 bases, and 5 bases stayed unmatched. This CDR3 is 15 amino acids long. The germline CDR1 and CDR2 sequences are MGHDK and SYGVNS. The CDR3 DNA is TGTGCCAGCAGTGACACCGGGACAGGGGTCAATGAGCAGTTCTTC. Amino acid sequence: CASSDTGTGVNEQFF.

The CDR3 DNA sequence: TGTGCCAGCAGTGAAGCCCTGCCGGGACAGCGTTTCGAGCAGTACTTC. Protein product: CASSEALPGQRFEQYF. The chain carries TRBV6-1 and TRBJ2-7; 7 bases map to TRBD1. Germline CDR1 reads MNHNS; CDR2 reads SASEGT. This CDR3 contains 16 residues. V was clipped by 0 bases and J by 6 bases; unmatched bases: 11.

The V call is TRBV20-1, the J call TRBJ2-1, with 13 bases aligning to TRBD2. Germline assignment: CDR1 DFQATT and CDR2 SNEGSKA (reference sequence). V shed 0 bases and J 4 bases; nucleotides not matched to a gene: 12. The length of the CDR3 is 19 residues. CDR3 region: CSAREGTSGVRNVYNEQFF. The DNA of the CDR3 is TGCAGTGCTAGAGAAGGGACTAGCGGGGTCAGGAACGTATACAATGAGCAGTTCTTC.

The chain couples TRBV11-2 to TRBJ1-2; D not certain. The CDR3 runs to 13 residues. Trimming left V 4 bases short and J 4 bases short, with 10 bases between. Germline-derived CDR1 and CDR2 are SGHAT and FQNNGV. CDR3 coding DNA: TGTGCCAGCAGCTCCCAGCGGCCCTATGGCTACACCTTC. Protein product: CASSSQRPYGYTF.

This CDR3 is CATSRDKTSGSYEQYF. CDR3 in DNA: TGTGCCACCAGCAGAGATAAGACTAGCGGGAGTTACGAGCAGTACTTC. The chain joins TRBV15 to TRBJ2-4, with 12 bases identical to TRBD2. The last part of the DNA fits TRBJ2-7 better; the J call may be wrong. Looked up from germline, CDR1 is LNHNV and CDR2 is YYDKDF (reference sequence). The CDR3 is 16 residues long.

V is TRBV20-1 and J is TRBJ2-5, with no clear D. Germline CDR1 is DFQATT and CDR2 is SNEGSKA (reference sequence). This CDR3 region has 17 residues. Trimming pared 0 bases from V and 0 bases from J, leaving 17 bases between. CDR3 region: CSARDHRKHSNQETQYF. The CDR3 DNA reads TGCAGTGCTAGAGATCATCGTAAACACTCTAACCAAGAGACCCAGTACTTC.

The genes are TRBV4-1 and TRBJ2-7; D may be TRBD2 (5 bases). Trimming removed 5 bases at V and 0 bases at J, with 11 bases between. The CDR3 is 14 amino acids. Germline loops: CDR1 MGHRA, CDR2 YSYEKL. CDR3 loop: CASSTRGFSYEQYF. CDR3 DNA sequence: TGCGCCAGCAGCACACGCGGGTTCTCCTACGAGCAGTACTTC.

The rearrangement uses TRBV29-1 and TRBJ1-1, with 8 bases fitting TRBD1. Germline lookup yields CDR1 SQVTM and CDR2 ANQGSEA. V lost 5 bases, J lost 13 bases, and 6 bases stayed unmatched. There are 10 residues in the CDR3. The CDR3: CSVNQQGGFF. The CDR3 DNA is TGCAGCGTTAACCAACAGGGGGGTTTCTTT.

This clonotype showed up just a few times. This chain links TRBV7-9 with TRBJ2-1, with D perhaps matching TRBD2 (6 bases). The CDR3 is 12 residues long. In germline, CDR1 is SEHNR, CDR2 FQNEAQ (reference sequence). Trimming pared 8 bases from V and 13 bases from J, leaving 18 bases between. CDR3 nucleotides: TGTGCCAGCGCAGCGAGCACTAGCCGCCAGTTCTTC. Amino acids: CASAASTSRQFF. Filled out from reference TRBV7-9 and TRBJ2-1, the complete variable domain reads DTGVSQNPRHKITKRGQNVTFRCDPISEHNRLYWYRQTLGQGPEFLTYFQNEAQLEKSRLLSDRFSAERPKGSFSTLEIQRTEQGDSAMYLCASAASTSRQFFGPGTRLTVL.

The rearrangement uses TRBV12-3 or TRBV12-4 and TRBJ2-1; 7 bases map to TRBD2. Trimming removed 2 bases from V and 6 bases from J; junction bases left unmatched: 10. The CDR3 is made up of 16 amino acids. The CDR3 bases are TGTGCCAGCAGTTTAAGCGGGGAGGGTCCAGTCAATGAGCAGTTCTTC. This translates into CASSLSGEGPVNEQFF.

This chain connects TRBV20-1 to TRBJ2-3, with 7 bases fitting TRBD2. The CDR3 totals 15 residues. Germline CDR1 is DFQATT and CDR2 is SNEGSKA (reference sequence). The ends lost 6 bases at V and 2 bases at J; junction bases unmatched: 11. CDR3 amino acids: CSAKKSTSLTDTQYF. In DNA, the CDR3 is TGCAGTGCGAAAAAGTCGACTAGCCTCACAGATACGCAGTATTTT.

The V gene is TRBV20-1, the J gene TRBJ2-7; 8 nucleotides line up with TRBD1. Losses at the gene ends were 0 bases for V and 0 bases for J; bases not matched to a gene: 13. The CDR3 loop spans 18 amino acids. Germline V gene lookup returns CDR1 DFQATT and CDR2 SNEGSKA (reference sequence). The CDR3 protein is CSARDRPRGQANSYEQYF. The CDR3 DNA is TGCAGTGCTAGAGATCGGCCCAGGGGGCAAGCGAACTCCTACGAGCAGTACTTC.

This clonotype came up a few times. The rearrangement joins TRBV4-1 to TRBJ1-2; TRBD1 matches at 10 bases. Per germline, CDR1 MGHRA and CDR2 YSYEKL. V lost 4 bases to trimming and J lost 8 bases; unmatched junction nucleotides: 7. The length of the CDR3 is 14 residues. The CDR3 protein is CASSLLGQGEGYTF. The CDR3 region has the DNA TGCGCCAGCAGCCTCCTAGGACAGGGGGAAGGCTACACCTTC.

The rearrangement links TRBV6-4 to TRBJ2-1; 7 bases are a match to TRBD2. CDR1 is MRHNA and CDR2 is SNTAGT in the germline V gene. Losses at the gene ends were 6 bases for V and 3 bases for J; bases not matched to a gene: 11. This CDR3 region has 16 residues. The CDR3 sequence: CASSSQAGVFYNEQFF. In DNA form, the CDR3 reads TGTGCCAGCAGCTCCCAGGCGGGGGTGTTCTACAATGAGCAGTTCTTC.

In DNA form, the CDR3 reads TGTGCCACCAGTGCCGCAGGGACTTGGAATGAGCAGTTCTTC. Its translation is CATSAAGTWNEQFF. V and J are TRBV24-1 and TRBJ2-1; tentative D call: TRBD2 (6 bases). This CDR3 spans 14 amino acids. Germline CDR1 KGHDR, CDR2 SFDVKD. V was shortened by 5 bases and J by 7 bases, with 14 bases between the two germline ends.

The chain recombines TRBV6-2 or TRBV6-3 with TRBJ1-1, with 7 positions matching TRBD1. This CDR3 has 13 residues. CDR1 and CDR2 (germline): MNHEY, SVGEGT. With 4 bases clipped from V and 7 bases from J, the junction kept 6 bases outside the gene matches. CDR3 sequence: CASSSGDSREAFF. CDR3 DNA: TGTGCCAGCAGTTCCGGGGACAGTCGTGAAGCTTTCTTT.

This clonotype appeared a few times. The chain's CDR3 is CASSSTVTGRYEQYF. The CDR3 nucleotides read TGTGCCAGCAGCTCCACCGTGACAGGAAGGTACGAGCAGTACTTC. The genes are TRBV7-8 and TRBJ2-7, with a tentative D call TRBD1 (6 bases). The CDR3 length is 15 residues. Germline assignment: CDR1 SGHVS and CDR2 FQNEAQ. V lost 4 bases and J 4 bases, leaving 17 bases between the germline ends. Using reference TRBV7-8 and TRBJ2-7 for the parts outside the CDR3, the full variable domain is GAGVSQSPRYKVAKRGQDVALRCDPISGHVSLFWYQQALGQGPEFLTYFQNEAQLDKSGLPSDRFFAERPEGSVSTLKIQRTQQEDSAVYLCASSSTVTGRYEQYFGPGTRLTVT.

The rearrangement joins TRBV30 to TRBJ1-6; D uncertain. The CDR3 is 12 amino acids. Germline V gives CDR1 GTSNPN, CDR2 SVGIG (reference sequence). V was clipped by 2 bases and J by 7 bases, with 6 bases between them. CDR3 DNA sequence: TGTGCCTGGAGTCCGGGGAATTCACCCCTCCACTTT. Amino acid sequence: CAWSPGNSPLHF.

This clonotype came up a few times. The V call is TRBV20-1, the J call TRBJ2-1, with a weak D call TRBD2 (7 bases). V was cut by 0 bases and J by 1 base, with 13 bases left in between. From germline, CDR1 is DFQATT and CDR2 SNEGSKA (reference sequence). This CDR3 comprises 16 residues. This CDR3 is CSARDLGGPSYNEQFF. For the CDR3, the DNA is TGCAGTGCTAGAGATCTCGGGGGGCCATCCTACAATGAGCAGTTCTTC.